One sample yielded the 24 T cell receptor beta chains listed below, sequenced in a study of vaccination and CD4 T cells after COVID-19. Treatment in this sample: approximately nine-day PBMC culture with coronavirus spike peptide pools or control peptides (ViraFEST assay). With the Oncomine TCR Beta short-read assay, DNA from cultured CD4+ T cells was sequenced. Via MiXCR, TCRdb re-called the PCR reads, giving one row per CDR3 protein. The sample carries roughly 20,000 distinct CDR3 sequences, around 55% recorded once. Antigen specificity for these receptors is unknown. The specimen sequenced was CD4+ T cells from blood, cultured in vitro. The receptors come from a human donor who had recovered from COVID-19.

The genes are TRBV20-1 and TRBJ2-5; a weak D match, TRBD2 (6 bases). The V gene's germline CDR1 is DFQATT and CDR2 SNEGSKA (reference sequence). The CDR3 loop spans 15 amino acids. Trimming removed 5 bases from V and 2 bases from J, with 18 bases in between. CDR3 DNA: TGCAGTGCTCCCCCCCGAGCGGGTGATCAAGAGACCCAGTACTTC. It encodes CSAPPRAGDQETQYF.

This clonotype appeared a few times. This sequence joins TRBV10-3 and TRBJ1-2, with D maybe TRBD1 (6 bases). Trimming removed 2 bases from V and 4 bases from J, with 11 bases in between. CDR1 and CDR2 from the germline V gene are ENHRY and SYGVKD. This CDR3 has 14 amino acids. The CDR3 DNA sequence: TGTGCCATCAGTGAGAGGGGGTTAGGCTATGGCTACACCTTC. Encoded protein: CAISERGLGYGYTF.

The chain employs TRBV7-9 and TRBJ2-3; D is uncertain. The germline CDR1 and CDR2 sequences are SEHNR and FQNEAQ (reference sequence). V was pared by 4 bases and J by 4 bases, with 6 bases between. The CDR3 has 12 amino acids. This CDR3 is CASSSEADTQYF. DNA of the CDR3: TGTGCCAGCAGCTCTGAGGCAGATACGCAGTATTTT. The full variable domain, with the rest looked up from reference TRBV7-9 and TRBJ2-3, is DTGVSQNPRHKITKRGQNVTFRCDPISEHNRLYWYRQTLGQGPEFLTYFQNEAQLEKSRLLSDRFSAERPKGSFSTLEIQRTEQGDSAMYLCASSSEADTQYFGPGTRLTVL.

The CDR3 DNA follows: TGTGCCAGCACTTCCAGGTTCCTATATGGCTACACCTTC. The encoded protein is CASTSRFLYGYTF. The rearrangement links TRBV6-1 to TRBJ1-2; no reliable D call. Germline values: CDR1 MNHNS, CDR2 SASEGT. This CDR3 contains 13 residues. V was cut by 7 bases and J by 5 bases, with 14 bases left in between.

This clonotype was observed a handful of times. The V gene is TRBV7-2, the J gene TRBJ1-5; D possibly corresponds to TRBD1 (5 bases). Germline V gene lookup returns CDR1 SGHTA and CDR2 FQGNSA. This CDR3 is 14 amino acids long. V shed 5 bases and J shed 1 base, with 9 bases lying between them. The CDR3 sequence: CASSPRGSNQPQHF. CDR3 DNA: TGTGCCAGCAGCCCTAGGGGAAGCAATCAGCCCCAGCATTTT.

This clonotype has a handful of counts. This chain joins TRBV7-8 and TRBJ2-7; 8 nucleotides match TRBD1. Germline-derived CDR1 and CDR2 are SGHVS and FQNEAQ. CDR3 length: 15 amino acids. V shed 5 bases, J shed 0 bases, and the junction held 6 bases outside the gene matches. Here the CDR3 DNA reads TGTGCCAGCAGCGTTACCGGGACAGGCTCCTACGAGCAGTACTTC. Translating it yields CASSVTGTGSYEQYF. Looking up the rest from reference TRBV7-8 and TRBJ2-7 gives the full variable domain: GAGVSQSPRYKVAKRGQDVALRCDPISGHVSLFWYQQALGQGPEFLTYFQNEAQLDKSGLPSDRFFAERPEGSVSTLKIQRTQQEDSAVYLCASSVTGTGSYEQYFGPGTRLTVT.

This rearrangement joins TRBV2 to TRBJ2-2; TRBD2 agrees at 12 bases. The ends lost 3 bases at V and 7 bases at J; junction bases unmatched: 6. CDR1 and CDR2 from the germline V gene are SNHLY and FYNNEI. There are 16 residues in the CDR3. The CDR3 reads CASSDALAGGGGELFF. DNA of the CDR3: TGTGCCAGCAGTGACGCACTAGCGGGAGGAGGCGGGGAGCTGTTTTTT. Full variable domain (remainder filled in from reference TRBV2 and TRBJ2-2): EPEVTQTPSHQVTQMGQEVILRCVPISNHLYFYWYRQILGQKVEFLVSFYNNEISEKSEIFDDQFSVERPDGSNFTLKIRSTKLEDSAMYFCASSDALAGGGGELFFGEGSRLTVL.

In this sample, this clonotype turned up once. J is TRBJ2-3 and V is TRBV20-1; 7 nucleotides align to TRBD2. The length of the CDR3 is 15 residues. V shed 4 bases and J 3 bases; nucleotides not matched to a gene: 10. Germline CDR1 is DFQATT and CDR2 is SNEGSKA (reference sequence). The CDR3 nucleotides are TGCAGTGCTAAAGTCGGGACTACTGTTACAGATACGCAGTATTTT. It translates to CSAKVGTTVTDTQYF.

The rearrangement joins TRBV19 to TRBJ1-2; D unresolved. CDR1 is LNHDA, CDR2 SQIVND, per germline (reference sequence). The CDR3 runs 13 residues. Trimming stripped 6 bases from V and 5 bases from J, with 13 bases between. The CDR3 sequence is CASSGIVGYGYTF. CDR3 in DNA: TGTGCCAGTAGCGGGATCGTAGGGTATGGCTACACCTTC. Combining the CDR3 with reference TRBV19 and TRBJ1-2 gives the whole variable domain DGGITQSPKYLFRKEGQNVTLSCEQNLNHDAMYWYRQDPGQGLRLIYYSQIVNDFQKGDIAEGYSVSREKKESFPLTVTSAQKNPTAFYLCASSGIVGYGYTFGSGTRLTVV.

The J gene is TRBJ2-7, the V gene TRBV12-3 or TRBV12-4, with 12 bases lining up with TRBD1. The J segment lost 5 bases and the V segment lost 5 bases, leaving 4 bases of the junction unmatched. This CDR3 comprises 14 residues. Written as DNA, the CDR3 is TGTGCCAGCAGTAAGGGACAGGGGGCCAACGAGCAGTACTTC. Translated, it gives CASSKGQGANEQYF.

V usage is TRBV7-8 and J usage is TRBJ2-2; D not resolved. V was pared by 4 bases and J by 0 bases, with 12 bases between. CDR3 length: 16 amino acids. Germline V gene lookup returns CDR1 SGHVS and CDR2 FQNEAQ. CDR3 sequence: CASSYSWASNTGELFF. The CDR3 DNA sequence: TGTGCCAGCAGCTACTCATGGGCCTCGAACACCGGGGAGCTGTTTTTT.

V and J are TRBV19 and TRBJ1-1; TRBD1 agrees at 8 bases. The junction had 18 bases not matched to a gene; V was cut back by 10 bases and J by 11 bases. Germline values: CDR1 LNHDA, CDR2 SQIVND (reference sequence). This CDR3 has 14 residues. The CDR3 protein is CATQGAGGVGEAFF. CDR3 DNA: TGTGCCACCCAAGGAGCAGGGGGCGTGGGGGAGGCTTTCTTT.

This clonotype was seen just once. The chain is built from TRBV27 and TRBJ1-1, with D maybe TRBD1 (6 bases). The CDR3 is 19 residues long. CDR1 and CDR2 (germline): MNHEY, SMNVEV (reference sequence). Trimming took off 3 bases at V and 0 bases at J, with 23 bases between the two ends. DNA of the CDR3: TGTGCCAGCAGTTTCCTTCGATCCGGGACAAGGGCTCTGAACACTGAAGCTTTCTTT. It codes for CASSFLRSGTRALNTEAFF.

The chain recombines TRBV7-9 with TRBJ2-3, with 11 bases identical to TRBD2. V was clipped by 7 bases and J by 1 base; unmatched bases: 4. The germline gives CDR1 SEHNR, CDR2 FQNEAQ (reference sequence). The CDR3 runs to 15 residues. CDR3: CASTPLAGGTDTQYF. CDR3 DNA sequence: TGTGCCAGCACCCCACTAGCGGGGGGCACAGATACGCAGTATTTT.

The rearrangement uses TRBV18 and TRBJ1-1; TRBD1 might be the D (6 bases). This CDR3 is built from 13 residues. Germline CDR1 is KGHSH and CDR2 is LQKENI. Trimming removed 6 bases at V and 6 bases at J, with 14 bases between. The CDR3 bases are TGTGCCAGCTCGCTTACAGGGCCAGCTGAAGCTTTCTTT. The encoded protein is CASSLTGPAEAFF.

The V gene is TRBV7-2, the J gene TRBJ2-7; 13 bases align to TRBD2. CDR1 and CDR2 from the germline V gene are SGHTA and FQGNSA. The CDR3 runs to 15 residues. V dropped 5 bases and J dropped 2; count of bases not matched to a gene: 3. This CDR3 reads CASSRLAGGTYEQYF. CDR3 DNA: TGTGCCAGCAGCCGACTAGCGGGGGGCACCTACGAGCAGTACTTC. The full variable domain, completed using reference TRBV7-2 and TRBJ2-7, is GAGVSQSPSNKVTEKGKDVELRCDPISGHTALYWYRQSLGQGLEFLIYFQGNSAPDKSGLPSDRFSAERTGGSVSTLTIQRTQQEDSAVYLCASSRLAGGTYEQYFGPGTRLTVT.

J is TRBJ1-4 and V is TRBV7-2; 7 positions match TRBD1. V gave up 4 bases and J gave up 7 bases; unmatched junction bases: 9. This CDR3 spans 15 amino acids. The germline CDR1 and CDR2 sequences are SGHTA and FQGNSA. CDR3 nucleotides: TGTGCCAGCAGCTCTCGACAGGGTGGGAGTGAAAAACTGTTTTTT. Translating it yields CASSSRQGGSEKLFF.

The chain couples TRBV20-1 to TRBJ2-5; D perhaps matches TRBD1 (6 bases). Germline V lookup: CDR1 DFQATT, CDR2 SNEGSKA (reference sequence). The CDR3 is 14 residues long. Trimming cost V 6 bases and J 5 bases, with 19 bases left between them. CDR3 residues: CSAPISRQGETQYF. CDR3 nucleotide sequence: TGCAGTGCCCCGATAAGCAGGCAGGGGGAGACCCAGTACTTC.

V usage is TRBV2 and J usage is TRBJ2-6, with TRBD1 identical over 10 bases. V was clipped by 5 bases and J by 2 bases; unmatched bases: 6. The CDR3 is 17 amino acids. The germline CDR1 and CDR2 sequences are SNHLY and FYNNEI. The CDR3 is CASSPGTGETGANVLTF. The CDR3 bases are TGTGCCAGCAGTCCCGGGACAGGGGAAACTGGGGCCAACGTCCTGACTTTC.

The rearrangement links TRBV6-1 to TRBJ1-6; D not certain. The CDR3 has 13 residues. Germline CDR1 reads MNHNS; CDR2 reads SASEGT. Between the trimmed V and J ends, which lost 4 bases and 7 bases, there was a span of 8 bases. CDR3 region: CASSGGGNSPLHF. CDR3 DNA: TGTGCCAGCAGTGGGGGTGGAAATTCACCCCTCCACTTT.

The chain has TRBV20-1 and TRBJ2-7; D might be TRBD2 (6 bases). The V gene lost 3 bases and the J gene lost 2 bases, with 14 bases spanning the gap. Germline-derived CDR1 and CDR2 are DFQATT and SNEGSKA (reference sequence). The CDR3 is made up of 14 amino acids. DNA for the CDR3: TGCAGTGCTAGCACGCGGGCGGGAACCTACGAGCAGTACTTC. Translation gives CSASTRAGTYEQYF.

The CDR3 reads CASSMGAADNNEQFF. CDR3 DNA: TGTGCCAGTAGTATGGGGGCAGCCGACAACAATGAGCAGTTCTTC. The J gene is TRBJ2-1, the V gene TRBV19, with D tentatively TRBD1 (6 bases). This CDR3 spans 15 amino acids. Germline loops: CDR1 LNHDA, CDR2 SQIVND (reference sequence). V lost 3 bases to trimming and J lost 5 bases, with 14 bases between them.

This chain uses TRBV2 with TRBJ2-3; D gene uncertain. This CDR3 has 15 residues. Germline V lookup: CDR1 SNHLY, CDR2 FYNNEI. Trimming pared 6 bases from V and 0 bases from J, leaving 13 bases between. The CDR3 bases are TGTGCCAGCAGCGAAAGGTTGCCTAGCACAGATACGCAGTATTTT. This codes for CASSERLPSTDTQYF.

CDR3 amino acids: CASSEGQLYGYTF. The DNA of the CDR3 is TGTGCCAGCAGTGAAGGACAGCTTTATGGCTACACCTTC. The chain couples TRBV2 to TRBJ1-2, with TRBD1 as a possible D gene (5 bases). The V end was cut by 1 base, the J end by 5 bases, with 8 bases between. The CDR3 consists of 13 residues. The V gene's germline CDR1 is SNHLY and CDR2 FYNNEI.